These 7 T cell receptor beta chains were all obtained from the same sample, sequenced in a study of control samples from healthy donors and cancer patients (dated by TCRdb to 2019 to 2021). The library came from the immunoSEQ multiplex PCR assay. Drawn from immuneACCESS, this table holds only the in-frame rearrangements with V and J called that TCRdb kept. Clones are partly lost; checked studies trace under half to an unresolved V gene and leave the rest unexplained. The sample data list some 150,000 clones, and roughly 94% of these were observed just once. Approximately 14% of the sample lies in the top ten. The sequenced material came from PBMCs. The receptors were sampled from a man aged 60 to 75 with colorectal cancer.

This chain joins TRBV9 and TRBJ2-3; 10 bases fit TRBD2. Trimming took 4 bases from V and 3 from J; bases not matched to a gene: 5. CDR1 and CDR2 from the germline V gene are SGDLS and YYNGEE. The CDR3 contains 15 residues. The CDR3 region is CASSTGLAMTDTQYF. The DNA of the CDR3 is TGTGCCAGCAGCACGGGACTAGCGATGACAGATACGCAGTATTTT.

The genes are TRBV6-4 and TRBJ2-1; tentatively, D is TRBD1 or TRBD2 (6 bases each). Germline V gene data show CDR1 as MRHNA and CDR2 as SNTAGT. V shed 3 bases and J shed 4 bases, with 16 bases lying between them. This CDR3 has 16 residues. In nucleotides, the CDR3 is TGTGCCAGCAGTGAACTGAGGGGGGCCGGTTACAATGAGCAGTTCTTC. Its protein is CASSELRGAGYNEQFF.

The chain combines TRBV7-9 with TRBJ1-1; D gene unclear. In germline, CDR1 is SEHNR, CDR2 FQNEAQ (reference sequence). This CDR3 spans 14 amino acids. V dropped 1 base and J dropped 5 bases, with 11 bases sitting between them. DNA for the CDR3: TGTGCCAGCAGCTTAGACCCGGGGTGGACTGAAGCTTTCTTT. Amino acids: CASSLDPGWTEAFF.

This chain joins TRBV19 and TRBJ1-1; no reliable D call. CDR1 and CDR2 (germline): LNHDA, SQIVND (reference sequence). Between the trimmed V and J ends, which lost 2 bases and 1 base, there was a span of 5 bases. The CDR3 length is 13 residues. The CDR3 nucleotides read TGTGCCAGTAGTATATCCACGAACACTGAAGCTTTCTTT. Translated: CASSISTNTEAFF.

The chain employs TRBV10-3 and TRBJ2-2; 7 positions agree with TRBD2. The V and J ends lost 5 bases and 7 bases, in that order; junction bases with no gene match: 4. Germline CDR1 and CDR2: ENHRY and SYGVKD. This CDR3 contains 13 residues. The CDR3 DNA is TGTGCCATCAGTACCCCGGGGGGCGGGGAGCTGTTTTTT. This gives the protein CAISTPGGGELFF.

This clone was detected only once. The J gene is TRBJ1-5, the V gene TRBV19, with no clear D. Germline assignment: CDR1 LNHDA and CDR2 SQIVND (reference sequence). V lost 5 bases and J lost 4, with 9 bases in between. The length of the CDR3 is 13 residues. CDR3 in DNA: TGTGCCAGTAGTTCGCATCGGAATCAGCCCCAGCATTTT. Translation: CASSSHRNQPQHF.

This clone was recorded once. V is TRBV24-1 and J is TRBJ1-1; D remains unclear. Germline V gives CDR1 KGHDR, CDR2 SFDVKD. The CDR3 loop spans 11 amino acids. Trimming took off 1 base at V and 12 bases at J, with 8 bases between the two ends. The CDR3 sequence: CATSDFAETFF. CDR3 sequence (DNA): TGTGCCACCAGTGATTTCGCGGAGACTTTCTTT.